A single sample gave rise to the 25 T cell receptor beta chains below, sequenced in a study of cytomegalovirus exposure and HLA in healthy donors. The study ran its PCR with 60 Vbeta and 13 Jbeta primers. Produced via immunoSEQ multiplex PCR; TCRdb's table is partial and in-frame only. The sample lists 85,000 to 110,000 clones; around 76% were seen once. Sequences were obtained from PBMCs. The receptors were gathered from a woman aged 18-29 years in good health and CMV-seropositive.

The chain carries TRBV9 and TRBJ2-1; the match to TRBD2 covers 10 bases. The CDR3 is 15 amino acids. CDR1 and CDR2 from the germline V gene are SGDLS and YYNGEE. V was clipped by 0 bases and J by 6 bases; unmatched bases: 3. CDR3 region: CASSVGPSGGNEQFF. The DNA for the CDR3 is TGTGCCAGCAGCGTAGGCCCTAGCGGGGGCAATGAGCAGTTCTTC.

The chain joins TRBV29-1 to TRBJ1-3; no reliable D call. This CDR3 is 14 amino acids long. The germline V and J ends were trimmed by 3 bases and 0 bases, with 9 bases remaining between them. The germline CDR1 and CDR2 sequences are SQVTM and ANQGSEA. CDR3 protein: CSVDDGNSGNTIYF. The CDR3 DNA is TGCAGCGTTGACGACGGGAACTCTGGAAACACCATATATTTT.

A single count supports this clone. The chain joins TRBV19 to TRBJ1-1; TRBD1 agrees at 9 bases. V gave up 2 bases and J gave up 4 bases; unmatched junction bases: 11. The CDR3 contains 17 residues. Germline CDR1 and CDR2: LNHDA and SQIVND (reference sequence). DNA for the CDR3: TGTGCCAGTAGTATAAAGGGGACAGGGTACTCTTCCACTGAAGCTTTCTTT. Amino acids: CASSIKGTGYSSTEAFF.

Only a few counts were recorded for this clone. The gene calls are TRBV15 and TRBJ1-1, with a tentative D call TRBD1 (6 bases). CDR1 LNHNV and CDR2 YYDKDF come from the germline V gene (reference sequence). The germline V and J ends were trimmed by 0 bases and 3 bases, with 8 bases remaining between them. The CDR3 is made up of 14 amino acids. DNA of the CDR3: TGTGCCACCAGCAGAGAGGGGGCGCACACTGAAGCTTTCTTT. Amino acid sequence: CATSREGAHTEAFF. Full variable domain (remainder filled in from reference TRBV15 and TRBJ1-1): DAMVIQNPRYQVTQFGKPVTLSCSQTLNHNVMYWYQQKSSQAPKLLFHYYDKDFNNEADTPDNFQSRRPNTSFCFLDIRSPGLGDTAMYLCATSREGAHTEAFFGQGTRLTVV.

This clone was found a few times. V gene TRBV7-2 combines with J gene TRBJ1-2; possibly TRBD1 for D (6 bases). This CDR3 has 15 amino acids. Germline CDR1 and CDR2: SGHTA and FQGNSA. V was trimmed by 4 bases and J by 4 bases, leaving 16 bases between them. The CDR3 bases are TGTGCCAGCAGCTCCGGGGGGGCGCAGGGCTATGGCTACACCTTC. Translation gives CASSSGGAQGYGYTF. Looking up the rest from reference TRBV7-2 and TRBJ1-2 gives the full variable domain: GAGVSQSPSNKVTEKGKDVELRCDPISGHTALYWYRQSLGQGLEFLIYFQGNSAPDKSGLPSDRFSAERTGGSVSTLTIQRTQQEDSAVYLCASSSGGAQGYGYTFGSGTRLTVV.

The rearrangement joins TRBV11-3 to TRBJ2-1, with 7 bases that match TRBD2. CDR3 length: 14 residues. In germline, CDR1 is SGHNT, CDR2 YENEEA. The J segment lost 12 bases and the V segment lost 1 base, leaving 9 bases of the junction unmatched. The CDR3 bases are TGTGCCAGCAGCTTAGGACGGACTAGTATCGGGCAGTTCTTC. Translation gives CASSLGRTSIGQFF. Drawing the rest from reference TRBV11-3 and TRBJ2-1, the complete variable domain is EAGVVQSPRYKIIEKKQPVAFWCNPISGHNTLYWYLQNLGQGPELLIRYENEEAVDDSQLPKDRFSAERLKGVDSTLKIQPAELGDSAVYLCASSLGRTSIGQFFGPGTRLTVL.

DNA for the CDR3: TGTGCCATCAGTGAGTCACTAGCTCTCGAGCAGTACTTC. This encodes CAISESLALEQYF. V is TRBV10-3 and J is TRBJ2-7, with D perhaps matching TRBD2 (6 bases). Per germline, CDR1 ENHRY and CDR2 SYGVKD. V shed 0 bases and J shed 6 bases, with 9 bases lying between them. This CDR3 region has 13 residues.

The chain joins TRBV7-9 to TRBJ1-5; 9 nucleotides match TRBD1. The CDR3 sequence is 16 residues long. Germline CDR1 is SEHNR and CDR2 is FQNEAQ (reference sequence). J was trimmed by 4 bases and V by 4 bases; bases with no gene match: 8. The CDR3, as DNA: TGTGCCAGCAGCTCACAGGGGGCCCGACCAAATCAGCCCCAGCATTTT. Its protein product is CASSSQGARPNQPQHF. Full variable domain (missing parts from reference TRBV7-9 and TRBJ1-5): DTGVSQNPRHKITKRGQNVTFRCDPISEHNRLYWYRQTLGQGPEFLTYFQNEAQLEKSRLLSDRFSAERPKGSFSTLEIQRTEQGDSAMYLCASSSQGARPNQPQHFGDGTRLSIL.

Note on this clone: This same CDR3 is encoded by further DNA sequences in the sample. V usage is TRBV18 and J usage is TRBJ2-1; no reliable D call. With 6 bases removed from V and 1 base from J, the gap between germline ends came to 16 bases. The CDR3 covers 16 residues. Germline V gene data show CDR1 as KGHSH and CDR2 as LQKENI. The CDR3 loop reads CASSPPLTTSYNEQFF. For the CDR3, the DNA is TGTGCCAGCTCCCCTCCGCTAACCACTTCCTACAATGAGCAGTTCTTC.

The chain joins TRBV28 to TRBJ1-2; D not resolved. The CDR3 is 13 residues long. CDR1 and CDR2 (germline): MDHEN, SYDVKM. Trimming took off 3 bases at V and 4 bases at J, with 9 bases between the two ends. CDR3 DNA: TGTGCCAGCAGTTTGAGGTTTTCCTATGGCTACACCTTC. It encodes CASSLRFSYGYTF.

The V gene is TRBV5-1, the J gene TRBJ2-1, with TRBD1 matching 11 bases. V gave up 6 bases and J gave up 3 bases; unmatched junction bases: 17. Germline CDR1 is SGHRS and CDR2 is YFSETQ. This CDR3 has 19 amino acids. As DNA, the CDR3 is TGCGCCAGCATTGGTGGCAACAGACTTGGGACAGGGGGCTACAATGAGCAGTTCTTC. Translated, it gives CASIGGNRLGTGGYNEQFF.

This chain connects TRBV13 to TRBJ2-7; D may be TRBD1 (5 bases). V was shortened by 5 bases and J by 5 bases, with 16 bases between the two germline ends. The CDR3 extends over 14 amino acids. CDR1 and CDR2 (germline): PRHDT, FYEKMQ (reference sequence). DNA for the CDR3: TGTGCCAGCAGCCCGACAGCGACTGGGGACGAGCAGTACTTC. Residues: CASSPTATGDEQYF.

This rearrangement joins TRBV9 to TRBJ1-3, with 8 bases lining up with TRBD1. This CDR3 contains 17 residues. V lost 2 bases to trimming and J lost 0 bases; unmatched junction nucleotides: 7. Germline V gene sequence: CDR1 SGDLS, CDR2 YYNGEE. CDR3 DNA: TGTGCCAGCAGCGTGTCATTAGGGACAGGCTCTGGAAACACCATATATTTT. Amino acid sequence: CASSVSLGTGSGNTIYF. Combining the CDR3 with reference TRBV9 and TRBJ1-3 gives the whole variable domain DSGVTQTPKHLITATGQRVTLRCSPRSGDLSVYWYQQSLDQGLQFLIQYYNGEERAKGNILERFSAQQFPDLHSELNLSSLELGDSALYFCASSVSLGTGSGNTIYFGEGSWLTVV.

About this clone: Sequence at one end of the junction differs from germline and may be a read error. CDR3 DNA sequence: TGTGCTAGCAGCCCCCGAGGAGGGGGCTGGGAGACCCAGTACTTC. This gives the protein CASSPRGGGWETQYF. V gene TRBV7-7 combines with J gene TRBJ2-5, with D possibly matching TRBD1 (7 bases). Germline V gene data show CDR1 as SSHAT and CDR2 as FNYEAQ (reference sequence). The CDR3 extends over 15 amino acids.

In this sample, this clone turned up once. The rearrangement joins TRBV19 to TRBJ1-2, with D maybe TRBD1 (5 bases). Germline CDR1 reads LNHDA; CDR2 reads SQIVND (reference sequence). The CDR3 length is 14 residues. Deletions cut 5 bases from V and 4 bases from J, with 14 bases between. The CDR3 loop reads CASSFRDSRYGYTF. DNA of the CDR3: TGTGCCAGTAGTTTCCGGGACTCGCGCTATGGCTACACCTTC. The whole variable domain, remainder taken from reference TRBV19 and TRBJ1-2, is DGGITQSPKYLFRKEGQNVTLSCEQNLNHDAMYWYRQDPGQGLRLIYYSQIVNDFQKGDIAEGYSVSREKKESFPLTVTSAQKNPTAFYLCASSFRDSRYGYTFGSGTRLTVV.

This rearrangement joins TRBV10-2 to TRBJ1-2; D gene ambiguous. The germline V and J ends were trimmed by 0 bases and 5 bases, with 19 bases remaining between them. Looked up from germline, CDR1 is WSHSY and CDR2 is SAAADI. CDR3 length equals 17 residues. CDR3 residues: CASSESPRWAGIYGYTF. The CDR3 DNA reads TGCGCCAGCAGTGAGTCCCCTCGGTGGGCAGGAATATATGGCTACACCTTC.

This chain links TRBV7-9 with TRBJ2-3; 9 positions match TRBD2. Germline values: CDR1 SEHNR, CDR2 FQNEAQ (reference sequence). Trimming took 1 base from V and 2 from J; bases not matched to a gene: 4. The CDR3 spans 16 residues. CDR3 sequence: CASSLVSSGVTDTQYF. Written as DNA, the CDR3 is TGTGCCAGCAGCTTAGTCTCTAGCGGGGTCACAGATACGCAGTATTTT.

This clone was recorded once. V usage is TRBV4-3 and J usage is TRBJ2-2; D perhaps matches TRBD1 (6 bases). V shed 5 bases and J shed 7 bases, with 14 bases lying between them. This CDR3 region has 14 residues. Germline lookup yields CDR1 LGHNA and CDR2 YSLEER. CDR3: CASSTQGSVGELFF. For the CDR3, the DNA is TGCGCCAGCAGCACCCAGGGGAGTGTCGGGGAGCTGTTTTTT.

The count of this clone is one. The genes are TRBV10-3 and TRBJ2-2; 11 bases match TRBD1. The V segment lost 9 bases and the J segment 5 bases; nucleotides outside the gene matches: 8. Looked up from germline, CDR1 is ENHRY and CDR2 is SYGVKD. The CDR3 totals 15 residues. The CDR3 reads CAIKAGQGDTGELFF. In DNA form, the CDR3 reads TGTGCCATTAAGGCGGGACAGGGGGATACCGGGGAGCTGTTTTTT.

The rearrangement joins TRBV28 to TRBJ2-7, with D perhaps matching TRBD2 (5 bases). Looked up from germline, CDR1 is MDHEN and CDR2 is SYDVKM. Trimming took 3 bases from V and 3 from J, leaving 12 bases between them. This CDR3 has 14 residues. CDR3 residues: CASSFINGNYEQYF. The CDR3 region has the DNA TGTGCCAGCAGTTTTATTAACGGGAACTACGAGCAGTACTTC. Looking up the rest from reference TRBV28 and TRBJ2-7 gives the full variable domain: DVKVTQSSRYLVKRTGEKVFLECVQDMDHENMFWYRQDPGLGLRLIYFSYDVKMKEKGDIPEGYSVSREKKERFSLILESASTNQTSMYLCASSFINGNYEQYFGPGTRLTVT.

The V and J genes are TRBV27 and TRBJ1-2; a possible D gene is TRBD1 (6 bases). The CDR3 has 15 residues. V lost 3 bases, J lost 2 bases, and 13 bases lay in between. The germline CDR1 and CDR2 sequences are MNHEY and SMNVEV (reference sequence). CDR3 in amino acids: CASSFRDNSNYGYTF. The CDR3 DNA sequence: TGTGCCAGCAGTTTTCGGGACAATTCAAACTATGGCTACACCTTC.

The chain carries TRBV5-1 and TRBJ1-2, with D possibly matching TRBD1 (6 bases). Germline CDR1 and CDR2: SGHRS and YFSETQ. CDR3 length equals 16 residues. V gave up 5 bases and J gave up 5 bases, with 22 bases separating them. In DNA, the CDR3 is TGCGCCAGCAGAGGGGGAACAGGACCCAAGGTATATGGCTACACCTTC. Amino acid sequence: CASRGGTGPKVYGYTF.

The J gene is TRBJ1-3, the V gene TRBV2; D may be TRBD1 (5 bases). Germline assignment: CDR1 SNHLY and CDR2 FYNNEI. The CDR3 has 13 residues. V was cut by 8 bases and J by 2 bases, with 10 bases left in between. The CDR3 nucleotides read TGTGCCAGCGGTCGGGGGGCTGGAAACACCATATATTTT. It codes for CASGRGAGNTIYF.

The chain uses TRBV9 and TRBJ2-1, with D possibly being TRBD2 (6 bases). V lost 2 bases and J lost 6, with 15 bases in between. CDR1 is SGDLS, CDR2 YYNGEE, per germline. The CDR3 length is 15 residues. CDR3 protein: CASSVYRGTGNEQFF. The CDR3 DNA reads as TGTGCCAGCAGCGTTTACCGCGGGACTGGCAATGAGCAGTTCTTC.

The rearrangement uses TRBV27 and TRBJ2-3; TRBD1 matches 7 bases. This CDR3 is 15 amino acids long. CDR1 and CDR2 from the germline V gene are MNHEY and SMNVEV (reference sequence). V lost 5 bases, J lost 4 bases, and 9 bases stayed unmatched. This CDR3 reads CASSIKTGYADTQYF. CDR3 DNA: TGTGCCAGCAGTATAAAGACAGGGTATGCAGATACGCAGTATTTT.